Detailed here is one T cell receptor (beta chain). Antigen unknown. The entry originates in a study of shared clonotypes between healthy human individuals. Across the whole study: The composition of the donors was two women and a few men aged 18 to 49. Broader study findings: Naive subsets generally had larger estimated richness than memory subsets. Depth was large, yet rarefaction showed that sorted-subset sequencing was incomplete.

Germline assignment: CDR1 SGHAT and CDR2 FQDESV (reference sequence). CDR3 size: 13 residues. V gave up 4 bases and J gave up 3 bases; unmatched junction bases: 0. Some clones are missing from TCRdb's copy, which holds only in-frame ones; the method was immunoSEQ multiplex PCR. The data hold more than 1.2 million clones, with approximately 98.5% observed a single time. Researchers partitioned CD4+ cells into CD45RA+ naive and CD45RA-negative memory subsets. The clonotype originates from a man aged 25 to 40 in good health. V and J are TRBV11-1 and TRBJ2-7; 10 bases are shared with TRBD1. Source material: naive CD4+ T cells sorted from blood. Regarding subset: CD45RA+ positively selected. In DNA form, the CDR3 reads TGTGCCAGCAGCTGGACAGGGGGCTACGAGCAGTACTTC. Amino acid sequence: CASSWTGGYEQYF. Full variable domain (missing parts from reference TRBV11-1 and TRBJ2-7): EAEVAQSPRYKITEKSQAVAFWCDPISGHATLYWYRQILGQGPELLVQFQDESVVDDSQLPKDRFSAERLKGVDSTLKIQPAELGDSAMYLCASSWTGGYEQYFGPGTRLTVT.